The 11 T cell receptor beta chains reported below all come from one sample, sequenced in a study of T cell repertoires in cytomegalovirus infection. TCRdb analysed the reads with MiXCR anew, one entry per CDR3 protein. In the table there are around 530,000 distinct CDR3 sequences, more than 20% of which are singletons. Sequences were obtained from PBMCs. The receptors shown here come from a human donor in good health (CMV status not recorded). Some clones in this sample may be carry-over from other donors' samples.

This chain links TRBV10-3 with TRBJ2-5, with D unresolved. CDR1 and CDR2 from the germline V gene are ENHRY and SYGVKD. The CDR3 spans 12 residues. V was pared by 6 bases and J by 5 bases, with 10 bases between. The CDR3: CAISELRETQYF. The CDR3 DNA reads TGTGCCATCAGCGAGCTAAGGGAGACCCAGTACTTC.

This clonotype came up a few times. V usage is TRBV10-3 and J usage is TRBJ2-1; D is ambiguous. V was cut by 6 bases and J by 7 bases, with 13 bases left in between. Germline V gives CDR1 ENHRY, CDR2 SYGVKD. This CDR3 is built from 13 residues. The CDR3 loop is CAIRSPPRNEQFF. CDR3 in DNA: TGTGCCATCAGAAGTCCCCCCCGGAATGAGCAGTTCTTC.

The chain couples TRBV20-1 to TRBJ2-5, with 8 nucleotides matching TRBD1. CDR1 is DFQATT, CDR2 SNEGSKA, per germline (reference sequence). The CDR3 length is 14 residues. V lost 4 bases and J lost 5; bases outside the gene matches: 9. The CDR3 coding sequence is TGCAGTGCTAAGCGGACAGGGTGGAAGGAGACCCAGTACTTC. The encoded protein is CSAKRTGWKETQYF.

This clonotype showed up just a few times. The V call is TRBV28, the J call TRBJ2-1; TRBD2 matches at 8 bases. The CDR3 consists of 16 residues. The V gene end was trimmed by 5 bases and the J gene end by 8 bases; junction bases not matched to a gene: 14. CDR1 MDHEN and CDR2 SYDVKM come from the germline V gene. In DNA form, the CDR3 reads TGTGCCAGCAGTCTCGGGACTAGTACGTTGAGCGATGAGCAGTTCTTC. Translating it yields CASSLGTSTLSDEQFF.

This clonotype was counted a few times. The chain is built from TRBV6-6 and TRBJ2-1, with D tentatively TRBD1 or TRBD2 (6 bases each). Trimming stripped 4 bases from V and 11 bases from J, with 21 bases between. The CDR3 loop spans 15 amino acids. The V gene's germline CDR1 is MNHNY and CDR2 SVGAGI (reference sequence). The chain's CDR3 is CASSFPADNGGQQFF. The DNA for the CDR3 is TGTGCCAGCAGTTTCCCAGCGGATAATGGGGGGCAGCAGTTCTTC.

CDR3 sequence: CASSRDRVGANVLTF. For the CDR3, the DNA is TGTGCCAGCAGCCGCGACAGGGTTGGGGCCAACGTCCTGACTTTC. The gene calls are TRBV7-9 and TRBJ2-6; 7 nucleotides agree with TRBD1. This CDR3 spans 15 amino acids. Per the germline V gene, CDR1 is SEHNR and CDR2 is FQNEAQ (reference sequence). With V trimmed by 5 bases and J by 3 bases, 4 bases remained unmatched.

Ten or more counts support this clonotype. This chain joins TRBV7-2 and TRBJ2-7; D may be TRBD1 (6 bases). Trimming took 5 bases from V and 3 from J, leaving 14 bases between them. Germline V CDR1 and CDR2: SGHTA, FQGNSA. The CDR3 totals 14 residues. CDR3 protein: CASSRPGHLYEQYF. The CDR3 nucleotides read TGTGCCAGCAGCCGTCCGGGACATCTCTACGAGCAGTACTTC.

This clonotype was seen more than once but under ten times. CDR3 sequence: CATSDPTGPNQPQHF. DNA of the CDR3: TGTGCCACCAGTGATCCAACAGGGCCCAATCAGCCCCAGCATTTT. The chain uses TRBV24-1 and TRBJ1-5; weak D call: TRBD1 (6 bases). The V end was cut by 3 bases, the J end by 3 bases, with 11 bases between. Germline loops: CDR1 KGHDR, CDR2 SFDVKD. The CDR3 covers 15 residues.

This clonotype occurred many times. The J gene is TRBJ2-3, the V gene TRBV7-2, with no clear D. Germline CDR1 and CDR2: SGHTA and FQGNSA. The CDR3 is 14 amino acids. The V and J ends lost 1 base and 3 bases respectively, with 8 bases between them. CDR3 sequence (DNA): TGTGCCAGCAGCTTAGAGACGGCGACAGATACGCAGTATTTT. It encodes CASSLETATDTQYF.

Only a few counts were recorded for this clonotype. CDR3 residues: CASSPIAGIGNEQFF. The CDR3 bases are TGTGCCAGCAGTCCCATAGCGGGAATTGGAAATGAGCAGTTCTTC. The V and J genes are TRBV6-5 and TRBJ2-1; 8 nucleotides line up with TRBD2. Germline CDR1 and CDR2: MNHEY and SVGAGI. V lost 5 bases and J lost 7; bases outside the gene matches: 10. This CDR3 has 15 amino acids.

This clonotype was seen a handful of times. The V call is TRBV11-2, the J call TRBJ1-4, with a weak D call TRBD1 (6 bases). Between the trimmed V and J ends, which lost 2 bases and 8 bases, there was a span of 15 bases. CDR1 and CDR2 (germline): SGHAT, FQNNGV. The CDR3 is 15 amino acids. The CDR3 loop reads CASSLSRVQGEKLFF. The CDR3 coding sequence is TGTGCCAGCAGCTTAAGCAGGGTACAGGGAGAAAAACTGTTTTTT.